This T cell receptor beta chain was sequenced during a study of resident and recirculating memory T cells in vitiligo. Study-level background: No cells were sorted; samples were homogenized just before genomic DNA extraction. General study findings and limits: Clonality differed among vitiligo lesions, with no unique dominant clone. Sequences differed between biopsy sites and patients, suggesting private specificity.

In this sample, this clone turned up a few times. Its antigen is unknown. Patients' lesions had not changed for the previous 6 months. Sequenced by immunoSEQ multiplex PCR; TCRdb stores in-frame clones only, minus some. The sample carries 35,000 to 45,000 clones, roughly 91% recorded once. The germline V gene encodes CDR1 MNHNS and CDR2 SASEGT. Trimming removed 3 bases at V and 4 bases at J, with 10 bases between. The CDR3 loop spans 14 amino acids. The sequence was collected from a male donor with vitiligo. Sequencing used blood. V is TRBV6-1 and J is TRBJ1-5; TRBD1 is a possible D gene (5 bases). The CDR3, as DNA: TGTGCCAGCAGTGATCAACGGGGGAATCAGCCCCAGCATTTT. It is translated as CASSDQRGNQPQHF.